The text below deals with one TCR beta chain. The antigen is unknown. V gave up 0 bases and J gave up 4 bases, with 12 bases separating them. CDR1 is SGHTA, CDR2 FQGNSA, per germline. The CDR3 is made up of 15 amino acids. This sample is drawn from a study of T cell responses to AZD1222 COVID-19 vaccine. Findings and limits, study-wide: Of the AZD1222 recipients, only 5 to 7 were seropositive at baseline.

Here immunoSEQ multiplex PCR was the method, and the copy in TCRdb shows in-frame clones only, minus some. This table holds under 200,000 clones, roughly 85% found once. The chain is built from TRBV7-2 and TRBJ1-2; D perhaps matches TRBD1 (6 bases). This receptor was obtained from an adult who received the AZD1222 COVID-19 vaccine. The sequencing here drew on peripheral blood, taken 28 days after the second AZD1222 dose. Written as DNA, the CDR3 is TGTGCCAGCAGCTTAGCGCCGGCAGGGGCCTATGGCTACACCTTC. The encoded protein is CASSLAPAGAYGYTF.